One sample yielded the 14 T cell receptor beta chains listed below, sequenced in a study of blood T cell repertoires in COVID-19. TCRdb's table, derived via immunoSEQ multiplex PCR, lists solely in-frame clones and lacks some. Of 100,000 to 150,000 clones listed, approximately 80% are singletons. The source material was peripheral blood. The receptors derive from a woman aged 45-65 years with acute or convalescent COVID-19.

This chain joins TRBV5-4 and TRBJ2-5, with a possible D match to TRBD1 (5 bases). Germline V lookup: CDR1 SGHNT, CDR2 YYREEE (reference sequence). This CDR3 spans 16 amino acids. V shed 4 bases and J shed 5 bases, with 21 bases lying between them. The CDR3, as DNA: TGTGCCAGCAGCCCCCAAAGGGTAGGGGTGGGCGAGACCCAGTACTTC. Its protein is CASSPQRVGVGETQYF.

V is TRBV27 and J is TRBJ2-1, with D possibly TRBD1 on 5 matching bases. Germline lookup yields CDR1 MNHEY and CDR2 SMNVEV (reference sequence). Between the trimmed V and J ends, which lost 8 bases and 7 bases, there was a span of 15 bases. This CDR3 comprises 13 residues. As DNA, the CDR3 is TGTGCCAGCGCTGGACACTTACTTAATGAGCAGTTCTTC. This sequence encodes CASAGHLLNEQFF.

CDR3 amino acids: CASSGQAYQPQHF. The CDR3 DNA reads as TGTGCCAGCAGTGGACAGGCTTATCAGCCCCAGCATTTT. The chain carries TRBV27 and TRBJ1-5, with 7 bases matching TRBD1. In germline, CDR1 is MNHEY, CDR2 SMNVEV (reference sequence). V dropped 5 bases and J dropped 5; count of bases not matched to a gene: 3. The CDR3 is made up of 13 amino acids.

The chain uses TRBV5-1 and TRBJ1-2; possibly TRBD1 for D (5 bases). V was cut by 0 bases and J by 6 bases, with 12 bases left in between. The CDR3 covers 14 residues. Germline V gene lookup returns CDR1 SGHRS and CDR2 YFSETQ. Written as DNA, the CDR3 is TGCGCCAGCAGCTTGGCAACAGGTTGGGATGGCTACACCTTC. It codes for CASSLATGWDGYTF.

V usage is TRBV28 and J usage is TRBJ1-5, with D hard to call. Germline CDR1 is MDHEN and CDR2 is SYDVKM. Trimming left V 2 bases short and J 0 bases short, with 2 bases between. CDR3 length: 13 residues. This CDR3 is CASSLHSNQPQHF. CDR3 sequence (DNA): TGTGCCAGCAGTTTACATAGCAATCAGCCCCAGCATTTT. The full variable domain, in which reference TRBV28 and TRBJ1-5 provide the parts outside the CDR3, is DVKVTQSSRYLVKRTGEKVFLECVQDMDHENMFWYRQDPGLGLRLIYFSYDVKMKEKGDIPEGYSVSREKKERFSLILESASTNQTSMYLCASSLHSNQPQHFGDGTRLSIL.

V and J are TRBV6-1 and TRBJ2-1; 7 positions agree with TRBD1. The CDR3 covers 15 residues. V lost 2 bases and J lost 5; bases outside the gene matches: 6. Looked up from germline, CDR1 is MNHNS and CDR2 is SASEGT. CDR3 sequence (DNA): TGTGCCAGCAGTGAAATGACAGGGTGGAACAATGAGCAGTTCTTC. As protein: CASSEMTGWNNEQFF.

This clone was seen once. The chain has TRBV2 and TRBJ1-1; unclear D gene. Trimming removed 5 bases from V and 5 bases from J, with 6 bases in between. The CDR3 loop spans 11 amino acids. Germline V lookup: CDR1 SNHLY, CDR2 FYNNEI. This chain's CDR3 is CASSSRTEAFF. The CDR3 coding sequence is TGTGCCAGCAGTTCTCGGACTGAAGCTTTCTTT.

This clone has only one observation. The CDR3, as DNA: TGTGCCAGCAGTCCGGGACAGGATTATGGCTACACCTTC. It specifies CASSPGQDYGYTF. The chain joins TRBV6-5 to TRBJ1-2, with 8 bases identical to TRBD1. The V gene's germline CDR1 is MNHEY and CDR2 SVGAGI. The CDR3 contains 13 residues. The V gene end was trimmed by 5 bases and the J gene end by 5 bases; junction bases not matched to a gene: 4.

The chain links TRBV18 to TRBJ2-7; D unresolved. V lost 6 bases and J 0 bases, leaving 3 bases between the germline ends. CDR3 length equals 11 residues. Looked up from germline, CDR1 is KGHSH and CDR2 is LQKENI. The CDR3 DNA reads TGTGCCAGCTCCGGCTCCTACGAGCAGTACTTC. It codes for CASSGSYEQYF. The entire variable domain, with the rest obtained from reference TRBV18 and TRBJ2-7, is as follows: NAGVMQNPRHLVRRRGQEARLRCSPMKGHSHVYWYRQLPEEGLKFMVYLQKENIIDESGMPKERFSAEFPKEGPSILRIQQVVRGDSAAYFCASSGSYEQYFGPGTRLTVT.

V gene TRBV5-4 combines with J gene TRBJ2-5; D unresolved. Germline assignment: CDR1 SGHNT and CDR2 YYREEE (reference sequence). CDR3 length: 12 amino acids. The V end lost 4 bases, the J end lost 5 bases, and 9 bases lay between the germline ends. CDR3 DNA: TGTGCCAGCAGCGACTTGTCTGAGACCCAGTACTTC. This translates into CASSDLSETQYF.

The J gene is TRBJ2-2, the V gene TRBV27, with 7 positions matching TRBD1. V lost 5 bases to trimming and J lost 2 bases; unmatched junction nucleotides: 17. The CDR3 is 19 residues long. Germline V lookup: CDR1 MNHEY, CDR2 SMNVEV (reference sequence). The CDR3 nucleotides read TGTGCCAGCAGTCGCAACGACCGGGGACAGTACTTTAACACCGGGGAGCTGTTTTTT. Protein sequence: CASSRNDRGQYFNTGELFF.

This clone was found a few times. The chain joins TRBV27 to TRBJ2-1; D uncertain. This CDR3 spans 12 amino acids. Germline V CDR1 and CDR2: MNHEY, SMNVEV (reference sequence). The germline V and J ends were trimmed by 5 bases and 13 bases, with 15 bases remaining between them. CDR3 DNA: TGTGCCAGCAGTGCATCCAGTCGAGGCCAGTTCTTC. This gives the protein CASSASSRGQFF.

The V gene is TRBV11-3, the J gene TRBJ2-3, with 7 positions matching TRBD1. J gave up 9 bases and V 4 bases, and 7 bases lay outside the gene matches. This CDR3 is 13 amino acids long. Germline V gene sequence: CDR1 SGHNT, CDR2 YENEEA. Here the CDR3 reads CASSWDRTGTQYF. In DNA, the CDR3 is TGTGCCAGCAGCTGGGACAGAACGGGAACGCAGTATTTT.

The chain is built from TRBV7-9 and TRBJ1-3, with a tentative D call TRBD1 (6 bases). Germline CDR1 is SEHNR and CDR2 is FQNEAQ (reference sequence). This CDR3 has 17 amino acids. V gave up 4 bases and J gave up 0 bases, with 16 bases separating them. In DNA, the CDR3 is TGTGCCAGCAGCTCTAGTCCCCAACAGGGCTCTGGAAACACCATATATTTT. It specifies CASSSSPQQGSGNTIYF.